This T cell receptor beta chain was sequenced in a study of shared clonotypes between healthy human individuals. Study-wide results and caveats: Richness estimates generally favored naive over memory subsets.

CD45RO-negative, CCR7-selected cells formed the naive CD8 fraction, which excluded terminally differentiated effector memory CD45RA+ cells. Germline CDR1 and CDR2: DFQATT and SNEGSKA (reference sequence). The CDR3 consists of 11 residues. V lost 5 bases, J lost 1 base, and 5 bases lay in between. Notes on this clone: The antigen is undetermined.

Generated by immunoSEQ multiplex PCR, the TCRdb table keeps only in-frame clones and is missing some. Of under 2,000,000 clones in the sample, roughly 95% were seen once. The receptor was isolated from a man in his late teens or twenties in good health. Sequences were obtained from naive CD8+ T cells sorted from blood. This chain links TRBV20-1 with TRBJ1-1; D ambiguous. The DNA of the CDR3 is TGCAGTGCTCGAGCGAACACTGAAGCTTTCTTT. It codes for CSARANTEAFF.